The following is a T cell receptor beta chain sequence with its context. Authors' data handling: Estimation of nucleated cell counts relied on the amplification of reference gene primers. Only in-frame clones appear in the TCRdb table, and some are missing; sequencing was by immunoSEQ multiplex PCR. The V and J calls and clone size come from that table; D and trimming were worked out from the DNA. Altogether some 180,000 clones are present, around 85% being singletons, with the ten largest covering approximately 8%. Germline V lookup: CDR1 LNHDA, CDR2 SQIVND (reference sequence). This CDR3 is 15 amino acids long. V trimming: 4 bases; J trimming: 7 bases; junction bases outside the gene matches: 9. The data were taken from a study of blood T cell repertoires in COVID-19. As for the study in general: Sites in the United States, Italy and Spain provided acute and convalescent COVID-19 samples. In each case, the material was cDNA or gDNA derived from T cells, B-cell-depleted T cells, or PBMCs.

V is TRBV19 and J is TRBJ1-4; 7 bases fit TRBD1. This receptor was obtained from a woman aged 60-75 years with acute or convalescent COVID-19. Specimen: peripheral blood. As DNA, the CDR3 is TGTGCCAGTAGTACCATACAGGGGCAGAGTGAAAAACTGTTTTTT. Translating it yields CASSTIQGQSEKLFF.